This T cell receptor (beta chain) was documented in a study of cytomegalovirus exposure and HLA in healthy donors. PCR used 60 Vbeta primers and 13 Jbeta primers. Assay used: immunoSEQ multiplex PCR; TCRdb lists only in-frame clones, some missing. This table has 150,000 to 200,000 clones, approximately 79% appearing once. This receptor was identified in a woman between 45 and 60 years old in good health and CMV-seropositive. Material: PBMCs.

The CDR3 DNA reads as TGTGCCAGCAGGCCGGACAGGGGAAGGCTCGGAGCTTTCTTT. The encoded protein is CASRPDRGRLGAFF. The V gene is TRBV28, the J gene TRBJ1-1, with TRBD1 matching 9 bases. V dropped 6 bases and J dropped 10; count of bases not matched to a gene: 12. The germline V gene has CDR1 MDHEN and CDR2 SYDVKM. There are 14 residues in the CDR3.